This passage covers 12 T cell receptor beta chains from one sample sequenced in a study of T cells in Graves' hyperthyroidism and ophthalmopathy. Amplified TCR beta CDR3 regions derived from RNA transcripts. The HTBI primer set drove a first-round RT-PCR of the TCR CDR3. TCRdb re-analysed the multiplex PCR reads in MiXCR, keeping a single row per CDR3 protein. This sample has hundreds of thousands of distinct CDR3 sequences, with about 14% found just once. The sequenced material came from blood. These receptors all stem from a woman in her forties or fifties with Graves' ophthalmopathy.

Concerning this clonotype itself: The junction shows a germline mismatch at one end, possibly a read error. The chain combines TRBV7-9 with TRBJ2-3; TRBD2 is a possible D gene (5 bases). This CDR3 has 16 amino acids. Looked up from germline, CDR1 is SEHNR and CDR2 is FQNEAQ (reference sequence). The CDR3 loop is CASSQTPAGVTDTQYF. The CDR3 bases are TGCGCCAGCAGCCAGACCCCGGCCGGGGTCACAGATACGCAGTATTTT.

Many counts were recorded for this clonotype. The V call is TRBV6-1, the J call TRBJ2-7; the D gene is possibly TRBD2 (5 bases). V shed 6 bases and J shed 2 bases, with 14 bases lying between them. This CDR3 has 14 residues. Germline V CDR1 and CDR2: MNHNS, SASEGT. CDR3 region: CASRDGEYTYEQYF. The CDR3 DNA follows: TGTGCCAGCAGGGACGGGGAATACACCTACGAGCAGTACTTC.

This clonotype was picked up many times. V usage is TRBV7-9 and J usage is TRBJ2-2; D ambiguous. There are 11 residues in the CDR3. CDR1 SEHNR and CDR2 FQNEAQ come from the germline V gene (reference sequence). V lost 7 bases, J lost 5 bases, and 5 bases lay in between. CDR3 sequence reads: CASTKTGELFF. CDR3 coding DNA: TGTGCCAGCACAAAGACCGGGGAGCTGTTTTTT.

Ten or more counts support this clonotype. V and J are TRBV30 and TRBJ2-2, with D tentatively TRBD1 or TRBD2 (6 bases each). The V and J ends lost 2 bases and 7 bases respectively, with 14 bases between them. Germline CDR1 is GTSNPN and CDR2 is SVGIG (reference sequence). The CDR3 loop spans 14 amino acids. CDR3 DNA: TGTGCCTGGAGTCTTAATAGGGGGGACGGGGAGCTGTTTTTT. The encoded protein is CAWSLNRGDGELFF.

There are many counts of this clonotype. The chain combines TRBV28 with TRBJ2-1; 11 bases match TRBD2. V lost 3 bases, J lost 7 bases, and 8 bases stayed unmatched. This CDR3 contains 16 residues. Germline V gives CDR1 MDHEN, CDR2 SYDVKM. The DNA for the CDR3 is TGTGCCAGCAGTTTCCTCCTAGCGGGAGGTTTGAATGAGCAGTTCTTC. Amino acid sequence: CASSFLLAGGLNEQFF.

V is TRBV13 and J is TRBJ2-7, with TRBD2 identical over 8 bases. The CDR3 runs to 15 residues. Germline CDR1 is PRHDT and CDR2 is FYEKMQ (reference sequence). Trimming at V came to 5 bases and at J to 6 bases, leaving 12 bases not matched to a gene. CDR3 protein: CASSAGTRASGEQYF. CDR3 sequence (DNA): TGTGCCAGCAGCGCCGGGACTAGGGCTTCCGGCGAGCAGTACTTC.

This clonotype was counted many times. The V and J genes are TRBV7-8 and TRBJ1-6; TRBD1 is a possible D gene (6 bases). Germline CDR1 reads SGHVS; CDR2 reads FQNEAQ. The V and J ends lost 5 bases and 7 bases respectively, with 21 bases between them. The CDR3 runs 17 residues. The CDR3 region is CASSPRTGRGGNSPLHF. CDR3 coding DNA: TGTGCCAGCAGCCCGAGAACGGGCAGGGGCGGCAATTCACCCCTCCACTTT.

This clonotype was observed at least ten times. V is TRBV12-5 and J is TRBJ2-1, with 11 positions matching TRBD2. The CDR3 is 16 residues long. Losses at the gene ends were 6 bases for V and 3 bases for J; bases not matched to a gene: 7. The V gene's germline CDR1 is LGHNT and CDR2 FRNRAP. The CDR3 here is CASGKTGLAGYNEQFF. CDR3 DNA sequence: TGTGCTAGTGGCAAAACCGGACTAGCGGGCTACAATGAGCAGTTCTTC.

The genes are TRBV7-2 and TRBJ2-2, with 7 nucleotides matching TRBD2. Unmatched junction bases numbered 3, after V lost 1 base and J lost 1 base. The CDR3 contains 16 residues. The germline V gene encodes CDR1 SGHTA and CDR2 FQGNSA. CDR3 DNA: TGTGCCAGCAGCTTAGGGACTAGGAGGAACACCGGGGAGCTGTTTTTT. Translation gives CASSLGTRRNTGELFF.

This clonotype was seen a handful of times. CDR3 sequence: CASSQNQGAYTEAFF. The CDR3 bases are TGCGCCAGCAGCCAAAACCAGGGGGCTTACACTGAAGCTTTCTTT. The chain is built from TRBV4-3 and TRBJ1-1; 8 bases match TRBD1. Germline trimming cut 2 bases from V and 3 bases from J; bases unmatched to any gene: 5. The length of the CDR3 is 15 residues. From germline, CDR1 is LGHNA and CDR2 YSLEER.

This clonotype was seen a few times. This chain uses TRBV20-1 with TRBJ2-1; 8 nucleotides agree with TRBD2. Germline CDR1 and CDR2: DFQATT and SNEGSKA (reference sequence). Trimming removed 2 bases from V and 0 bases from J; junction bases left unmatched: 6. The CDR3 extends over 16 amino acids. The CDR3 here is CSARSREGSSYNEQFF. CDR3 nucleotides: TGCAGTGCTAGAAGTCGGGAGGGGAGCTCCTACAATGAGCAGTTCTTC.

The rearrangement joins TRBV18 to TRBJ2-2, with 8 bases lining up with TRBD1. This CDR3 has 17 residues. The V gene's germline CDR1 is KGHSH and CDR2 LQKENI. Trimming removed 2 bases from V and 4 bases from J; junction bases left unmatched: 9. The CDR3 bases are TGTGCCAGCTCACCAATCTCGACAGGGGTTGTCACCGGGGAGCTGTTTTTT. Its protein product is CASSPISTGVVTGELFF.